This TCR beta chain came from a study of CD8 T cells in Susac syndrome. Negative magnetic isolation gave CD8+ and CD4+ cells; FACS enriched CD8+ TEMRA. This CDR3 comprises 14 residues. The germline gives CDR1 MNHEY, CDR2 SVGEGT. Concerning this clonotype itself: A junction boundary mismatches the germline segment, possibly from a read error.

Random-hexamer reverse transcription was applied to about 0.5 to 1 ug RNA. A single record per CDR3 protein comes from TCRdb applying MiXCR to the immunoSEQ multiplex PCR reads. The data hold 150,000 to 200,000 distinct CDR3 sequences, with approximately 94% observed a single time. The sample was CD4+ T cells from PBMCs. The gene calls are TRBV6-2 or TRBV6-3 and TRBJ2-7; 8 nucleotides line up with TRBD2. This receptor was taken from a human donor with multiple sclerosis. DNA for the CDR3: TGTGCCAGCAGTTACCGGATCAGCGGGAGTATGCTGCACTTC. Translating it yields CASSYRISGSMLHF.